What follows describes a single T cell receptor (beta chain). Its specificity is unknown. These data belong to a study of T cells after yellow fever vaccination. General study findings and limits: CD4 and CD8 compartments shared a small share of clonotypes, likely from convergent recombination. Abundant clonotypes from the bulk population could have been carried over as contaminants into FACS-sorted repertoires.

TCRdb called the 5' RACE reads again in MiXCR, with one record for every CDR3 protein. The repertoire holds about 150,000 distinct CDR3 sequences, approximately 6% seen once, with less than 3% in the top ten. CDR3 size: 20 residues. Germline loops: CDR1 LGHNA, CDR2 YNFKEQ. V lost 4 bases to trimming and J lost 6 bases; unmatched junction nucleotides: 20. The chain combines TRBV4-2 with TRBJ2-1, with 11 bases fitting TRBD2. The specimen was CD4+ T cells sorted from PBMCs, collected on the day of the first yellow fever vaccination. This receptor was taken from a man younger than 35 who received the YFV17D yellow fever vaccine. In DNA, the CDR3 is TGTGCCAGCAGCCTCAGGGTGGGGTATAGCGGGGGGGCACGAGGCAATGAGCAGTTCTTC. Protein: CASSLRVGYSGGARGNEQFF.